These T cell receptor beta chains were read from a single sample in a study of blood T cell repertoires in COVID-19. Clones were sequenced by immunoSEQ multiplex PCR, and TCRdb holds only the in-frame ones, with some missing. The profile covers some 280,000 clones, with approximately 90% appearing a single time and less than 3% taken by the ten largest. The sequencing input was peripheral blood. These receptors all stem from a woman in her thirties with active or convalescent COVID-19. Each CDR3 is given with its conserved first and last residue. A D gene is named only where the DNA matches it firmly. Clone size is stated in some rows and not others, as once, few, many or a class when expanded.

abundance	d_gene	v_gene	j_gene	CDR3aa	CDR3nt
.	TRBD1	TRBV13	TRBJ1-1	CASSSQGGNTEAFF	TGTGCCAGCAGCTCTCAGGGGGGGAACACTGAAGCTTTCTTT
once	.	TRBV10-3	TRBJ2-5	CAIGPLAQETQYF	TGTGCCATCGGGCCTCTGGCTCAAGAGACCCAGTACTTC
.	.	TRBV25-1	TRBJ1-4	CASSVHLSRSEKLFF	TGTGCCAGCAGTGTCCACCTCTCAAGGAGTGAAAAACTGTTTTTT
.	TRBD1	TRBV7-3	TRBJ1-2	CASSSGQGYGYTF	TGTGCCAGCAGCTCCGGACAGGGCTATGGCTACACCTTC
.	TRBD1	TRBV10-2	TRBJ1-5	CASATGDFYSNQPQHF	TGCGCCAGCGCAACAGGGGACTTTTATAGCAATCAGCCCCAGCATTTT
.	.	TRBV9	TRBJ1-1	CASSVVPGLNTEAFF	TGTGCCAGCAGCGTAGTTCCGGGTTTGAACACTGAAGCTTTCTTT
.	.	TRBV5-1	TRBJ2-1	CASSPGATSVSNEQFF	TGCGCCAGCAGCCCAGGGGCTACATCAGTTTCCAATGAGCAGTTCTTC
.	.	TRBV28	TRBJ1-1	CASSLSRALMNTEAFF	TGTGCCAGCAGTTTAAGCAGGGCCCTCATGAACACTGAAGCTTTCTTT
.	TRBD1	TRBV2	TRBJ2-7	CASSEIPGQGDGEQYF	TGTGCCAGCAGTGAAATTCCGGGACAGGGGGATGGCGAGCAGTACTTC
.	TRBD1	TRBV7-6	TRBJ1-1	CASSLVGGTGATEAFF	TGTGCCAGCAGCTTAGTAGGAGGGACAGGGGCCACTGAAGCTTTCTTT
.	.	TRBV19	TRBJ1-3	CASPGPGNTIYF	TGTGCCAGTCCAGGGCCTGGAAACACCATATATTTT
.	.	TRBV28	TRBJ1-2	CASSRGLISNYGYTF	TGTGCCAGCAGTAGGGGACTCATTTCGAACTATGGCTACACCTTC
few	.	TRBV7-9	TRBJ2-5	CASSQPRGGASETQYF	TGTGCCAGCAGCCAACCCAGGGGCGGCGCGTCGGAGACCCAGTACTTC
once	.	TRBV5-1	TRBJ1-1	CASSLQGGGVAFF	TGCGCCAGCAGCTTGCAGGGTGGAGGGGTAGCTTTCTTT
.	.	TRBV29-1	TRBJ1-2	CSVEGAIINYGYTF	TGCAGCGTTGAAGGGGCGATCATCAACTATGGCTACACCTTC
.	.	TRBV20-1	TRBJ2-7	CSASHRDYEQYF	TGCAGTGCTAGTCACAGAGACTACGAGCAGTACTTC
.	TRBD1	TRBV4-1	TRBJ1-2	CASSLPRGTGFSKGYTF	TGCGCCAGCAGCCTTCCACGGGGGACAGGGTTTTCAAAAGGCTACACCTTC
.	TRBD1	TRBV20-1	TRBJ1-2	CSASIGTVPGYTF	TGCAGTGCTAGTATAGGGACAGTACCAGGCTACACCTTC
.	.	TRBV15	TRBJ2-3	CATSRDQGLGTQYF	TGTGCCACCAGCAGAGATCAGGGACTCGGTACGCAGTATTTT
.	TRBD1	TRBV6-2/TRBV6-3	TRBJ2-1	CASSYSRDRGFNEQFF	TGTGCCAGCAGTTACTCGAGGGACAGGGGGTTCAATGAGCAGTTCTTC
.	TRBD1	TRBV12-3/TRBV12-4	TRBJ1-5	CASTTGAGQPQHF	TGTGCCAGCACCACAGGGGCCGGTCAGCCCCAGCATTTT
once	TRBD1	TRBV19	TRBJ2-6	CASKVPGQGSGANVLTF	TGTGCCAGTAAAGTTCCGGGACAGGGTTCTGGGGCCAACGTCCTGACTTTC
.	TRBD2	TRBV25-1	TRBJ2-1	CASRGTSGGSYNEQFF	TGTGCCAGCAGGGGAACTAGCGGGGGATCCTACAATGAGCAGTTCTTC
.	TRBD2	TRBV3-1/TRBV3-2	TRBJ2-3	CASSPPGAGGTDTQYF	TGTGCCAGCAGCCCTCCCGGGGCGGGGGGCACAGATACGCAGTATTTT
.	TRBD2	TRBV4-2	TRBJ2-7	CASSSSSGGDYEQYF	TGTGCCAGCAGTTCGTCTAGCGGGGGGGACTACGAGCAGTACTTC
.	.	TRBV30	TRBJ1-2	CAWSVHRTAYGYTF	TGTGCCTGGAGTGTCCATAGGACAGCCTATGGCTACACCTTC
.	.	TRBV7-7	TRBJ2-2	CASSTDPPGQNGELFF	TGTGCTAGCAGCACCGATCCCCCTGGGCAGAACGGGGAGCTGTTTTTT
.	.	TRBV12-3/TRBV12-4	TRBJ2-1	CASSSKYNEQFF	TGTGCCAGCAGTTCTAAATACAATGAGCAGTTCTTC
.	.	TRBV27	TRBJ1-2	CASSRGADNYGYTF	TGTGCCAGCAGTCGGGGGGCCGATAACTATGGCTACACCTTC
.	TRBD1	TRBV7-2	TRBJ2-7	CASSLWTNRGSYEQYF	TGTGCCAGCAGCTTATGGACGAACAGGGGCTCCTACGAGCAGTACTTC
.	.	TRBV12-3/TRBV12-4	TRBJ2-7	CASRGRGYEQYF	TGTGCCAGCAGGGGCAGGGGTTACGAGCAGTACTTC
few	TRBD2	TRBV6-2/TRBV6-3	TRBJ2-7	CASSSPIAGRYEQYF	TGTGCCAGCAGTTCACCAATAGCGGGGAGGTACGAGCAGTACTTC
.	.	TRBV30	TRBJ1-1	CAWTNLLMNTEAFF	TGTGCCTGGACTAACCTACTGATGAACACTGAAGCTTTCTTT
.	TRBD2	TRBV6-5	TRBJ2-1	CASSYQGGAFF	TGTGCCAGCAGTTACCAGGGAGGGGCGTTCTTC
.	TRBD1	TRBV27	TRBJ1-1	CASKRTGGTAFF	TGTGCCAGCAAGCGGACAGGGGGCACAGCTTTCTTT
once	.	TRBV3-1/TRBV3-2	TRBJ1-2	CASSQSGSLGTF	TGTGCCAGCAGCCAATCGGGTTCACTGGGCACCTTC
.	.	TRBV30	TRBJ2-7	CAWSPPSPRPEPYEQYF	TGTGCCTGGAGTCCCCCTTCCCCGAGACCGGAGCCCTACGAGCAGTACTTC
.	TRBD2	TRBV24-1	TRBJ2-1	CATSLGGVWFF	TGTGCCACCAGCCTCGGGGGGGTTTGGTTCTTC
.	.	TRBV3-1/TRBV3-2	TRBJ1-2	CASSQNRAGGYTF	TGTGCCAGCAGCCAAAACAGGGCTGGTGGCTACACCTTC
.	TRBD2	TRBV29-1	TRBJ2-5	CSVERGNQETQYF	TGCAGCGTTGAGCGGGGGAACCAAGAGACCCAGTACTTC
.	TRBD1	TRBV11-3	TRBJ2-7	CASSLQGQGYEQYF	TGTGCCAGCAGCCTTCAAGGACAGGGCTACGAGCAGTACTTC
.	.	TRBV7-2	TRBJ2-3	CASSFTGLSTDTQYF	TGTGCCAGCAGCTTCACAGGGCTGAGCACAGATACGCAGTATTTT